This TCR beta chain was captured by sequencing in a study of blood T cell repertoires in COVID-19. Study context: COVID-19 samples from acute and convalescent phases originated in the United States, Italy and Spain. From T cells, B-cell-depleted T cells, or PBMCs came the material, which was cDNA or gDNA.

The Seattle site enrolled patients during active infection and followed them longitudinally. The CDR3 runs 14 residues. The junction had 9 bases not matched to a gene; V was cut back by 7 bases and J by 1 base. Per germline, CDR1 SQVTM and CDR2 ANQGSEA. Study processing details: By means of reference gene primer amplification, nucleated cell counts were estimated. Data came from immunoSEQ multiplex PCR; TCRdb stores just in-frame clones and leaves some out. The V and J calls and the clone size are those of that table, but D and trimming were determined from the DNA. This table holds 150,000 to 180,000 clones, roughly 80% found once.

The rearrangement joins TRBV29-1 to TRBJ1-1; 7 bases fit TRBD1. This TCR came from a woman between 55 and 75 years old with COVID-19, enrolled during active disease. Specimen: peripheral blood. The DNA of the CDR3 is TGCAGCGCTGAGGGGGCCAGGGGGAACACTGAAGCTTTCTTT. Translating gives CSAEGARGNTEAFF.